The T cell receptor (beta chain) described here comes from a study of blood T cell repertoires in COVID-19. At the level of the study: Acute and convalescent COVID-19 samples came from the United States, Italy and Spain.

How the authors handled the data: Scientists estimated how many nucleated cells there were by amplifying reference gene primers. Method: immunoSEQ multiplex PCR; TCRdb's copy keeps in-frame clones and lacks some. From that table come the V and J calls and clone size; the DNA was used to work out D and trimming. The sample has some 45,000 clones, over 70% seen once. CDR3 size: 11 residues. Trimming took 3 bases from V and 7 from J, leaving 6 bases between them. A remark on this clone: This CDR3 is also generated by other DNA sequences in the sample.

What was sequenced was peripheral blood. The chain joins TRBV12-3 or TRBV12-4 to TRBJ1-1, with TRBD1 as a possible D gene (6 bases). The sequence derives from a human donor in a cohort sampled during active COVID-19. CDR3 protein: CASSFRGEAFF. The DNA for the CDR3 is TGTGCCAGCAGTTTCAGGGGTGAAGCTTTCTTT.